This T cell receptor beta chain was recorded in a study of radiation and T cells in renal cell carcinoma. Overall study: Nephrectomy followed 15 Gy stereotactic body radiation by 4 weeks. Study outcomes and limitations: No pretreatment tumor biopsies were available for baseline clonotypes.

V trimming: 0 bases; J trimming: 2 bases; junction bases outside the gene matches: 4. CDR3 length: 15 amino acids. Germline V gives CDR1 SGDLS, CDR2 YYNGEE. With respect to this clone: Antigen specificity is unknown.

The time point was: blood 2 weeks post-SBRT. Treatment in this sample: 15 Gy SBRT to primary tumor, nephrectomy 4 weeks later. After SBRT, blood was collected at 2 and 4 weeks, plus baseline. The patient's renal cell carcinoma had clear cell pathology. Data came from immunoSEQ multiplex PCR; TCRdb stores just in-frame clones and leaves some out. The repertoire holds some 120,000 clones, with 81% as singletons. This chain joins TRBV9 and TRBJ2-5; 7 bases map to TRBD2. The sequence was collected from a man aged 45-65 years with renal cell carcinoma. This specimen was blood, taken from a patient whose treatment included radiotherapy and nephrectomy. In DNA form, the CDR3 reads TGTGCCAGCAGCGTAGATTCGGGGGGACAAGAGACCCAGTACTTC. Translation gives CASSVDSGGQETQYF.